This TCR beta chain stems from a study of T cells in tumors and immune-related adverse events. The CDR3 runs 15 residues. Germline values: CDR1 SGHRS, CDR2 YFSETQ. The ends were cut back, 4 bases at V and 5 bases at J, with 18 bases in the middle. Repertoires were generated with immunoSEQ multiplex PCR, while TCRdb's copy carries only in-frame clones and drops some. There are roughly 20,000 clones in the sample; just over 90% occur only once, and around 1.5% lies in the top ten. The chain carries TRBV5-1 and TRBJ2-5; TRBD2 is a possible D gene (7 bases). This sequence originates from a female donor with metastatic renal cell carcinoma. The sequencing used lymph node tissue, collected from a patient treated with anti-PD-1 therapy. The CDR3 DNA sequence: TGCGCCAGCAGCAGATCACAGGGAGGGCTGGAGACCCAGTACTTC. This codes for CASSRSQGGLETQYF.